These 3 T cell receptor beta chains were sequenced from one sample in a study of blood T cell repertoires in COVID-19. Assay: immunoSEQ multiplex PCR; the TCRdb copy retains only in-frame clones and omits some. This sample has roughly 52,000 clones, with 88% found just once. The source material was peripheral blood. Receptor source: a man between 60 and 75 years old with active COVID-19.

The chain carries TRBV10-3 and TRBJ1-1; D gene ambiguous. Germline V CDR1 and CDR2: ENHRY, SYGVKD. Trimming left V 0 bases short and J 3 bases short, with 5 bases between. This CDR3 has 13 residues. The CDR3: CAISESSDTEAFF. The CDR3 DNA reads as TGTGCCATCAGTGAGTCGAGTGACACTGAAGCTTTCTTT.

V and J are TRBV6-4 and TRBJ2-3; the D is unclear. From germline, CDR1 is MRHNA and CDR2 SNTAGT. The CDR3 covers 15 residues. Deletions cut 5 bases from V and 0 bases from J, with 12 bases between. The CDR3 sequence is CASSPAATSTDTQYF. The DNA of the CDR3 is TGTGCCAGCAGTCCCGCGGCAACTAGCACAGATACGCAGTATTTT.

The chain links TRBV5-4 to TRBJ2-1, with D perhaps TRBD2 (6 bases). From germline, CDR1 is SGHNT and CDR2 YYREEE (reference sequence). The CDR3 loop spans 12 amino acids. The V and J ends lost 4 bases and 14 bases respectively, with 16 bases between them. The CDR3: CASSAMTSLEFF. The CDR3 DNA is TGTGCCAGCAGCGCGATGACTAGTTTAGAGTTCTTC.